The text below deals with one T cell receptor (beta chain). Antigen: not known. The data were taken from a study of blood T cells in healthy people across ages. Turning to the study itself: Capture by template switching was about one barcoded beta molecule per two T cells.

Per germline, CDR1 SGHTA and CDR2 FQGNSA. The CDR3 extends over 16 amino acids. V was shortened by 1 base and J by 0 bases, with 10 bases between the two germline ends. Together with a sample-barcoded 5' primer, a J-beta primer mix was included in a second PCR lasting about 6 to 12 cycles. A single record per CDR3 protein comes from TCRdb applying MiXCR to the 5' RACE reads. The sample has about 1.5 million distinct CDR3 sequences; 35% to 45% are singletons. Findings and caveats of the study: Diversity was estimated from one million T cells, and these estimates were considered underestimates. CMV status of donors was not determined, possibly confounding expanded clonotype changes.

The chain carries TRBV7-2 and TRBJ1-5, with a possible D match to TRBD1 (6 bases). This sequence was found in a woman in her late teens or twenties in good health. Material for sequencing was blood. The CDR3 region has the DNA TGTGCCAGCAGCTTAGAGGGGGGCTATAGCAATCAGCCCCAGCATTTT. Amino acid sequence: CASSLEGGYSNQPQHF. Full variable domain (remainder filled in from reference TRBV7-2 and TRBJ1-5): GAGVSQSPSNKVTEKGKDVELRCDPISGHTALYWYRQSLGQGLEFLIYFQGNSAPDKSGLPSDRFSAERTGGSVSTLTIQRTQQEDSAVYLCASSLEGGYSNQPQHFGDGTRLSIL.